This TCR beta chain was recovered during a study of long-term antiretroviral therapy in people with HIV. Study results and caveats: All blood samples came from the years 2004 to 2017, possibly under older ART regimens.

About this clone: Its specificity is unknown.

Runs used v3.0 of the immunoSEQ assay and were done at survey level. Sequenced by immunoSEQ multiplex PCR; TCRdb stores in-frame clones only, minus some. The sample contains 42,000 or so clones, roughly 86% of which appear only once. Between the trimmed V and J ends, which lost 4 bases and 7 bases, there was a span of 20 bases. The CDR3 is 16 amino acids. CDR1 MNHNY and CDR2 SVGAGI come from the germline V gene (reference sequence). Everyone in the study who had HIV was treated in the United States. The source was unsorted PBMCs, collected 0.1 years before starting antiretroviral therapy. This sequence was found in a woman aged 50 to 65 with HIV. This chain links TRBV6-6 with TRBJ1-3, with D possibly being TRBD1 (6 bases). CDR3 in amino acids: CASSWGGLGLRNTIYF. The CDR3 nucleotides are TGTGCCAGCAGTTGGGGGGGGCTGGGACTTCGGAACACCATATATTTT.